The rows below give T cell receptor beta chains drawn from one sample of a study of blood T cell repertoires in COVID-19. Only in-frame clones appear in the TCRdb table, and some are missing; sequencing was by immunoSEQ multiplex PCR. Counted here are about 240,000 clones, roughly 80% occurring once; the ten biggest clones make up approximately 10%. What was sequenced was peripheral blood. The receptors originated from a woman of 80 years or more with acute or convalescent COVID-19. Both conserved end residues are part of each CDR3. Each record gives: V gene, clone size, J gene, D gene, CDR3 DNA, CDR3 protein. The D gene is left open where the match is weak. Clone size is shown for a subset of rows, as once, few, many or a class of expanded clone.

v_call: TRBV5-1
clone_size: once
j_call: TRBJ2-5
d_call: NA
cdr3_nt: TGCGCCAGCAGCGCCGGGACTCTCCAAGAGACCCAGTACTTC
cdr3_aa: CASSAGTLQETQYF

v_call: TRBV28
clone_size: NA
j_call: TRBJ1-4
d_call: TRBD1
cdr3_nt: TGTGCCAGCAGTTTAAGGGGGCTGGGAGGTGAAAAACTGTTTTTT
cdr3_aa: CASSLRGLGGEKLFF

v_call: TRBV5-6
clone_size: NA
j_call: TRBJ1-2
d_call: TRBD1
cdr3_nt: TGTGCCAGTGTAACAGGGGGAGCCGGCTACACCTTC
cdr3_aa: CASVTGGAGYTF

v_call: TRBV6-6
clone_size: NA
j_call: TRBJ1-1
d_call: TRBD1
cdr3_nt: TGTGCCAGCAGTTACTCAGACAGGGGGCGGACTGAAGCTTTCTTT
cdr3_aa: CASSYSDRGRTEAFF

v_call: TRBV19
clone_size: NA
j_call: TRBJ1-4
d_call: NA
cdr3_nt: TGTGCCAGTAGTACCCAAGACTCTCGACTGTTTTTT
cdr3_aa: CASSTQDSRLFF

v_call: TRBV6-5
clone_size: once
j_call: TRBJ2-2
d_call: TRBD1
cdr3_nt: TGTGCCAGCAACGGGGACAGGGGGTTCTGGGAGCTGTTTTTT
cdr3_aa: CASNGDRGFWELFF

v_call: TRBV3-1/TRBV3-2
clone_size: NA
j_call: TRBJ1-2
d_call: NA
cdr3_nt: TGTGCCAGCAGCGAAGCTACAGGGTTTGGTGGCTACACCTTC
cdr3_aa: CASSEATGFGGYTF

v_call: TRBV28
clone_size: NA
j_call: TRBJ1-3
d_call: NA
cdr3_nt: TGTGCCAGCGGCTCAGGCAAGAGCTCTGGAAACACCATATATTTT
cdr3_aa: CASGSGKSSGNTIYF

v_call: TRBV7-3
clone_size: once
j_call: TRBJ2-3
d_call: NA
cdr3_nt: TGTGCCAGCAGCGCTGGGGGGGGCCCGAGCACAGATACGCAGTATTTT
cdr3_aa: CASSAGGGPSTDTQYF

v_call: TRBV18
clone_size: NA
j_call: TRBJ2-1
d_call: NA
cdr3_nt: TGTGCCAGCTCACCACTCAGGAACGACAATGAGCAGTTCTTC
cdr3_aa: CASSPLRNDNEQFF

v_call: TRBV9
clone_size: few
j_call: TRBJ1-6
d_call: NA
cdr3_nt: TGTGCCAGCAGCGCCGGGGGTGGGAATTCACCCCTCCACTTT
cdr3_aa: CASSAGGGNSPLHF

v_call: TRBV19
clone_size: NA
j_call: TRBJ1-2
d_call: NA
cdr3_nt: TGTGCCAGTAGTATACCTCCCGTCTATGGCTACACCTTC
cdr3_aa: CASSIPPVYGYTF

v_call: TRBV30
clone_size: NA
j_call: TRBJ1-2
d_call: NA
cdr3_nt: TGTGCCTGGAGCGAACCGGACAGAAACTATGGCTACACCTTC
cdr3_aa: CAWSEPDRNYGYTF

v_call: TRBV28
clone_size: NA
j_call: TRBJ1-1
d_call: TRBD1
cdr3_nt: TGTGCCAGCAGCACCGGGACAGGAAAAACTGAAGCTTTCTTT
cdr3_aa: CASSTGTGKTEAFF

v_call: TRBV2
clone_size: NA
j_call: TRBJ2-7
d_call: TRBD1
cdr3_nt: TGTGCCAGCAGTGGGGGACAGGGGGGCGAGCAGTACTTC
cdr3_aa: CASSGGQGGEQYF

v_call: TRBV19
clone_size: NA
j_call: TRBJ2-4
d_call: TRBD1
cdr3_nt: TGTGCCAGTAGTATAGATGGACAGGGGAGCAAAAACATTCAGTACTTC
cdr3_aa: CASSIDGQGSKNIQYF

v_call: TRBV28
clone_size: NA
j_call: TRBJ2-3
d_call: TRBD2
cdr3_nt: TGTGCCAGCAGGGCCCTCGCTAGCGGGGGGACAGATACGCAGTATTTT
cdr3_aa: CASRALASGGTDTQYF

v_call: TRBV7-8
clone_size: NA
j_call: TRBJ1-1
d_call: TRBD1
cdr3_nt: TGTGCCAGCAGCCGAGACAGGGGCAGGGATGAAGCTTTCTTT
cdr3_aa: CASSRDRGRDEAFF

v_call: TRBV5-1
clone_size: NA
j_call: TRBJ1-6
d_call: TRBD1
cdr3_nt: TGCGCCAGCAGATCGGGACAGAGAAATTCACCCCTCCACTTT
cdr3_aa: CASRSGQRNSPLHF

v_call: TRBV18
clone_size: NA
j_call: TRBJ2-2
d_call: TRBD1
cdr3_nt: TGTGCCAGCTCCCCTAACAACAGGGGGCAGACCGGGGAGCTGTTTTTT
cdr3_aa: CASSPNNRGQTGELFF

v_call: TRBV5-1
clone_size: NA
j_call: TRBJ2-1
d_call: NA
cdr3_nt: TGCGCCAGCAGCTTGGAATCTCTGGGAGCTCAGTTCTTC
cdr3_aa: CASSLESLGAQFF

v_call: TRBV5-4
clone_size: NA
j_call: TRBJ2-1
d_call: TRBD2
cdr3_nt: TGTGCCAGCAGCTTGGGTCGCGGGGGGGCCGGCAATGAGCAGTTCTTC
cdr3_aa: CASSLGRGGAGNEQFF

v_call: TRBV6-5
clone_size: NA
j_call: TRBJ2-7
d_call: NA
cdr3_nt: TGTGCCAGCAGACCAAGACAAGTTGGCTCCTACGAGCAGTACTTC
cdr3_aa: CASRPRQVGSYEQYF

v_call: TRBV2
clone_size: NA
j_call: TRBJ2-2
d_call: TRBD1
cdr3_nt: TGTGCCAGCAGTGGACAGGGCGTCACCGGGGAGCTGTTTTTT
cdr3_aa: CASSGQGVTGELFF

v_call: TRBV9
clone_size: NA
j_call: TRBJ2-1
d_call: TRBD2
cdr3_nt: TGTGCCAGCAGCCAACTAGCGGGCTCCTACAATGAGCAGTTCTTC
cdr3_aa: CASSQLAGSYNEQFF

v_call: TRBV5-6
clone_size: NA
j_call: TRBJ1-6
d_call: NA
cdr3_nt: TGTGCCAGCAGCTTGGTTGCGGGAACGCGGAATTCACCCCTCCACTTT
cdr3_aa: CASSLVAGTRNSPLHF

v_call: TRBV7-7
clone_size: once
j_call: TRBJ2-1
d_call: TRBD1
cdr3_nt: TGTGCTAGCAGCTTAGCGGCAGGGGGCGGAAATGAGCAGTTCTTC
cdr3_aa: CASSLAAGGGNEQFF

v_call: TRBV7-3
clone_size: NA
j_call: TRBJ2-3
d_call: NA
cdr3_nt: TGTGCCAGCAGCCCTGGAGGGGCCCCGAATACGCAGTATTTT
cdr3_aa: CASSPGGAPNTQYF

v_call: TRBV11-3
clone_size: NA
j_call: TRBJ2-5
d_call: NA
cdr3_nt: TGTGCCAGCAGCTTAGGAGGTCGGGGTCGGGAGACCCAGTACTTC
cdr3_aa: CASSLGGRGRETQYF

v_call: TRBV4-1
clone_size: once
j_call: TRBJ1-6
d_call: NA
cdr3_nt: TGCGCCAGCAGCCAAGATCCCCCAGTCTCCTATAATTCACCCCTCCACTTT
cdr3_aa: CASSQDPPVSYNSPLHF

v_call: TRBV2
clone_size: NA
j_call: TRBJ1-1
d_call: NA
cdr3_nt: TGTGCCAGCAGTGTAATTGGCGGCACTGAAGCTTTCTTT
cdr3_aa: CASSVIGGTEAFF

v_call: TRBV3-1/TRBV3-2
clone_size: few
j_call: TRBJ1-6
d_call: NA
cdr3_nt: TGTGCCAGCAGCCCCCCCACGAGTGGGCCCTATAATTCACCCCTCCACTTT
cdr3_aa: CASSPPTSGPYNSPLHF

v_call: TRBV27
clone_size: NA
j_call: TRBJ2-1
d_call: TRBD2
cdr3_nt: TGTGCCAGCAGTCCCCCTAGCGGTTACTACAATGAGCAGTTCTTC
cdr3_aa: CASSPPSGYYNEQFF

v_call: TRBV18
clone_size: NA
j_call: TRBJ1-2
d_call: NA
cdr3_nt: TGTGCCAGCTCACCCGTAGGTCAGGGTTTTTACTATGGCTACACCTTC
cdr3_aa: CASSPVGQGFYYGYTF

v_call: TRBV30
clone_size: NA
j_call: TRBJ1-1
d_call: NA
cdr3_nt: TGTGCCTGGAGACGGGACATGAACACTGAAGCTTTCTTT
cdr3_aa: CAWRRDMNTEAFF

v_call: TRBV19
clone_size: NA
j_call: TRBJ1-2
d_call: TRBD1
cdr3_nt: TGTGCCAGTAGTCGGACAGGGAGGAACTATGGCTACACCTTC
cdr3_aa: CASSRTGRNYGYTF

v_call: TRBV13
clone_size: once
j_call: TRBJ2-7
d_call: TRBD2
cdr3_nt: TGTGCCAGCAGCTCGCCGGGTGTTTGGGCTAGCGGGGGATACGAGCAGTACTTC
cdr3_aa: CASSSPGVWASGGYEQYF

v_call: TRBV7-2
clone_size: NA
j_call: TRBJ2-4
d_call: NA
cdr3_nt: TGTGCCAGCAGCCCGGAGGGGGCGCGGTCCAAAAACATTCAGTACTTC
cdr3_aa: CASSPEGARSKNIQYF

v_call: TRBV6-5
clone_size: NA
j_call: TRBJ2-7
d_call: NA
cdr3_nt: TGTGCCAGCAGTTACGACAGAGGCTCCTACGAGCAGTACTTC
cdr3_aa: CASSYDRGSYEQYF

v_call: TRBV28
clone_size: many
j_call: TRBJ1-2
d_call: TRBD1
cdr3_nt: TGTGCCAGCAGTTTGGGGACAGGGATCTATGGCTACACCTTC
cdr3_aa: CASSLGTGIYGYTF

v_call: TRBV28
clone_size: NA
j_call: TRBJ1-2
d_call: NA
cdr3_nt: TGTGCCAGCAGCCCGGGAGACAACTATGGCTACACCTTC
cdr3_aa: CASSPGDNYGYTF